Detailed here is one TCR beta chain. Between the trimmed V and J ends, which lost 1 base and 6 bases, there was a span of 12 bases. The CDR3 length is 14 residues. Germline CDR1 and CDR2: LNHNV and YYDKDF (reference sequence). These data belong to a study of PD-L1 blockade in urothelial cancer. Overall study: The median number of T cells present in blood samples was approximately 130,000.

Only in-frame clones appear in the TCRdb table, and some are missing; sequencing was by immunoSEQ multiplex PCR. The data show 50,000 to 65,000 clones, about 86% seen once. This sample comprised PBMCs, obtained around atezolizumab (anti-PD-L1) treatment. The receptor's source is a man in his fifties with urothelial cancer. The chain couples TRBV15 to TRBJ1-2, with D unresolved. Written as DNA, the CDR3 is TGTGCCACCAGCAGAGGCCCGGAGACTGATGGCTACACCTTC. Its protein is CATSRGPETDGYTF. Full variable domain (rest looked up from reference TRBV15 and TRBJ1-2): DAMVIQNPRYQVTQFGKPVTLSCSQTLNHNVMYWYQQKSSQAPKLLFHYYDKDFNNEADTPDNFQSRRPNTSFCFLDIRSPGLGDTAMYLCATSRGPETDGYTFGSGTRLTVV.